The 20 T cell receptor beta chains below all came from one sample that was sequenced in a study of identifying expanded T cells in peripheral blood. This table comes from immunoSEQ multiplex PCR, and its TCRdb copy is limited to in-frame clones, with some not included. The table includes some 120,000 clones, 84% detected once. The source material was blood. Receptor source: a person aged 18-70 years in good health.

The chain is built from TRBV5-1 and TRBJ2-2; D unclear. The CDR3 length is 11 residues. V shed 5 bases and J shed 7 bases, with 6 bases lying between them. Germline CDR1 is SGHRS and CDR2 is YFSETQ. CDR3 in amino acids: CASSIGGELFF. The CDR3 region has the DNA TGCGCCAGCAGTATAGGCGGGGAGCTGTTTTTT.

CDR3 sequence reads: CASSLVAGSYNEQFF. The CDR3 DNA reads as TGTGCCAGCAGCTTAGTAGCGGGGTCCTACAATGAGCAGTTCTTC. V usage is TRBV7-6 and J usage is TRBJ2-1; 8 bases are shared with TRBD2. This CDR3 is built from 15 residues. Germline loops: CDR1 SGHVS, CDR2 FNYEAQ. After removal of 1 base from V and 1 base from J, the junction contained 0 bases not matched to a gene.

This chain's CDR3 is CASSLLAGNGETQYF. CDR3 DNA sequence: TGTGCCAGCAGCTTACTGGCAGGCAATGGAGAGACCCAGTACTTC. The chain recombines TRBV7-7 with TRBJ2-5; D ambiguous. The CDR3 length is 15 residues. Germline V gene lookup returns CDR1 SSHAT and CDR2 FNYEAQ (reference sequence). Between the trimmed V and J ends, which lost 2 bases and 4 bases, there was a span of 14 bases.

This chain uses TRBV6-6 with TRBJ2-7; 7 bases match TRBD1. Trimming took 5 bases from V and 5 from J; bases not matched to a gene: 9. CDR3 length equals 14 residues. Germline CDR1 and CDR2: MNHNY and SVGAGI (reference sequence). CDR3 residues: CASSQEGARNEQYF. CDR3 sequence (DNA): TGTGCCAGCAGTCAAGAGGGGGCGCGGAACGAGCAGTACTTC.

The chain has TRBV30 and TRBJ1-2; TRBD1 matches 7 bases. The CDR3 is 15 residues long. With 0 bases clipped from V and 5 bases from J, the junction kept 9 bases outside the gene matches. Germline V gene data show CDR1 as GTSNPN and CDR2 as SVGIG (reference sequence). CDR3 sequence reads: CAWSVGPGGYYGYTF. In DNA, the CDR3 is TGTGCCTGGAGTGTAGGGCCAGGGGGTTATTATGGCTACACCTTC.

The chain links TRBV11-2 to TRBJ1-1; D perhaps matches TRBD1 (5 bases). V lost 4 bases and J 8 bases, leaving 11 bases between the germline ends. In germline, CDR1 is SGHAT, CDR2 FQNNGV. The CDR3 contains 12 residues. CDR3 in amino acids: CASSWQGLEAFF. The CDR3 DNA reads as TGTGCCAGCAGCTGGCAGGGCCTAGAAGCTTTCTTT.

This rearrangement joins TRBV27 to TRBJ2-7; D gene unclear. CDR3 length: 15 residues. Germline V lookup: CDR1 MNHEY, CDR2 SMNVEV (reference sequence). The V end lost 6 bases, the J end lost 0 bases, and 15 bases lay between the germline ends. The CDR3 spells CASSPSLLSSYEQYF. The CDR3 coding sequence is TGTGCCAGCAGCCCCTCTTTGTTGAGCTCCTACGAGCAGTACTTC.

The chain links TRBV5-6 to TRBJ1-1; TRBD1 is a possible D gene (6 bases). CDR3 size: 14 residues. V was trimmed by 2 bases and J by 3 bases, leaving 11 bases between them. Germline loops: CDR1 SGHDT, CDR2 YYEEEE. The CDR3 sequence is CASSFREGDTEAFF. The DNA for the CDR3 is TGTGCCAGCAGCTTTAGGGAGGGGGACACTGAAGCTTTCTTT. The complete variable domain, with remaining parts taken from reference TRBV5-6 and TRBJ1-1, reads DAGVTQSPTHLIKTRGQQVTLRCSPKSGHDTVSWYQQALGQGPQFIFQYYEEEERQRGNFPDRFSGHQFPNYSSELNVNALLLGDSALYLCASSFREGDTEAFFGQGTRLTVV.

The chain uses TRBV10-3 and TRBJ2-5, with D possibly matching TRBD2 (5 bases). Deletions cut 10 bases from V and 2 bases from J, with 8 bases between. The CDR3 sequence is 11 residues long. Germline CDR1 ENHRY, CDR2 SYGVKD. CDR3: CATGIQETQYF. Here the CDR3 DNA reads TGTGCCACCGGGATTCAAGAGACCCAGTACTTC.

This clone appeared a few times. The V and J genes are TRBV2 and TRBJ1-3; the D is unclear. This CDR3 spans 14 amino acids. Per germline, CDR1 SNHLY and CDR2 FYNNEI. Trimming took off 4 bases at V and 7 bases at J, with 14 bases between the two ends. The CDR3 sequence is CASSGGVAVNTIYF. Written as DNA, the CDR3 is TGTGCCAGCAGTGGCGGGGTAGCTGTGAACACCATATATTTT.

The chain employs TRBV19 and TRBJ1-6; D is undetermined. The germline CDR1 and CDR2 sequences are LNHDA and SQIVND (reference sequence). The CDR3 is 16 residues long. Deletions cut 7 bases from V and 5 bases from J, with 18 bases between. The DNA of the CDR3 is TGTGCCAGTAAGACGGGGATACACCAGAATAATTCACCCCTCCACTTT. Its protein is CASKTGIHQNNSPLHF. The complete variable domain, with remaining parts taken from reference TRBV19 and TRBJ1-6, reads DGGITQSPKYLFRKEGQNVTLSCEQNLNHDAMYWYRQDPGQGLRLIYYSQIVNDFQKGDIAEGYSVSREKKESFPLTVTSAQKNPTAFYLCASKTGIHQNNSPLHFGNGTRLTVT.

The genes are TRBV5-8 and TRBJ1-5; D unresolved. Germline CDR1 and CDR2: SGHTS and YDEGEE. The V and J ends lost 2 bases and 0 bases respectively, with 9 bases between them. This CDR3 region has 15 residues. CDR3 in DNA: TGTGCCAGCAGCTTCACAGACTATAGCAATCAGCCCCAGCATTTT. It codes for CASSFTDYSNQPQHF.

V usage is TRBV5-6 and J usage is TRBJ1-1; D unresolved. The V end was cut by 0 bases, the J end by 7 bases, with 10 bases between. Germline assignment: CDR1 SGHDT and CDR2 YYEEEE. The CDR3 spans 13 residues. CDR3 sequence (DNA): TGTGCCAGCAGCTTGGGCGATACTATTGAAGCTTTCTTT. Translated, it gives CASSLGDTIEAFF.

This sequence joins TRBV7-9 and TRBJ1-5; D is possibly TRBD1 (5 bases). The germline V gene encodes CDR1 SEHNR and CDR2 FQNEAQ (reference sequence). The V and J ends lost 4 bases and 0 bases respectively, with 13 bases between them. This CDR3 has 16 residues. The CDR3 loop reads CASSSLRRDSNQPQHF. DNA of the CDR3: TGTGCCAGCAGCTCCCTGCGCAGGGATAGCAATCAGCCCCAGCATTTT.

This rearrangement joins TRBV27 to TRBJ2-7, with 7 bases matching TRBD1. CDR1 and CDR2 (germline): MNHEY, SMNVEV (reference sequence). Unmatched junction bases numbered 16, after V lost 7 bases and J lost 4 bases. This CDR3 contains 16 residues. The CDR3 here is CASTDPPGTEIYEQYF. The CDR3, as DNA: TGTGCCAGCACCGATCCCCCCGGGACAGAGATTTACGAGCAGTACTTC.

The rearrangement joins TRBV21-1 to TRBJ2-3. TRBV21-1 represents a pseudogene. CDR3 length equals 12 residues. CDR3 sequence (DNA): TGTGCCAGCCCCTGGGTAGTAGATACGCAGTATTTT. It specifies CASPWVVDTQYF.

This clone showed up just a few times. The chain couples TRBV6-1 to TRBJ1-4; D gene ambiguous. The CDR3 consists of 13 residues. Germline CDR1 reads MNHNS; CDR2 reads SASEGT. V lost 7 bases to trimming and J lost 7 bases, with 13 bases between them. The DNA for the CDR3 is TGTGCCAGCACGAACGTCTTTGTTGAAAAACTGTTTTTT. Translating it yields CASTNVFVEKLFF.

This chain joins TRBV15 and TRBJ1-1, with D maybe TRBD1 (5 bases). The CDR3 has 15 residues. The germline V gene encodes CDR1 LNHNV and CDR2 YYDKDF (reference sequence). V lost 0 bases to trimming and J lost 5 bases, with 13 bases between them. The DNA for the CDR3 is TGTGCCACCAGCAGAGATCGGGGGTATAGGACTGAAGCTTTCTTT. This sequence encodes CATSRDRGYRTEAFF.

The rearrangement joins TRBV28 to TRBJ1-2; D unresolved. V was pared by 3 bases and J by 8 bases, with 10 bases between. The germline V gene has CDR1 MDHEN and CDR2 SYDVKM. This CDR3 is built from 12 residues. CDR3 DNA sequence: TGTGCCAGCAGTTTGTGGGCGGACGGCTACACCTTC. Protein sequence: CASSLWADGYTF.

The chain joins TRBV5-6 to TRBJ2-5, with D possibly called TRBD1 or TRBD2 (5 bases each). Judging by the DNA end, TRBJ2-7 fits better; the J call may be wrong. CDR3 length equals 13 residues. CDR1 and CDR2 (germline): SGHDT, YYEEEE. The CDR3 region is CASSKGPPYEQYF. The CDR3 DNA follows: TGTGCCAGCAGCAAGGGACCTCCCTACGAGCAGTACTTC.